The rows below give T cell receptor beta chains drawn from one sample of a study of PD-1 blockade in classical Hodgkin lymphoma. The data were produced by immunoSEQ multiplex PCR, yet TCRdb's version contains in-frame clones alone and is incomplete. The sample carries about 49,000 clones, around 90% recorded once. Sequencing used peripheral blood mononuclear cells (PBMCs), obtained before the fourth cycle of nivolumab. These receptors all come from a human donor with classical Hodgkin lymphoma. The CDR3 runs from the conserved cysteine through the conserved F or W. A D gene is named only where the DNA matches it firmly. Clone size appears in some rows only: once, few, many, or a class for an expanded clone.

abundance	len	d_gene	j_gene	v_gene	CDR3aa	CDR3nt
NA	14	TRBD2	TRBJ2-1	TRBV19	CASMRLADYNEQFF	TGTGCCAGTATGCGGCTAGCGGACTACAATGAGCAGTTCTTC
NA	17	NA	TRBJ2-3	TRBV9	CASSLQSRTVSTDTQYF	TGTGCCAGCAGCCTACAATCCAGGACAGTAAGCACAGATACGCAGTATTTT
few	16	NA	TRBJ1-2	TRBV4-2	CASSQDQHRAYGGYTF	TGTGCCAGCAGCCAAGATCAGCACAGGGCCTATGGTGGCTACACCTTC
once	14	TRBD2	TRBJ2-7	TRBV11-3	CASSSLAGATGKYF	TGTGCCAGCAGCTCGTTAGCGGGAGCCACGGGGAAGTACTTC
NA	20	TRBD2	TRBJ2-2	TRBV4-1	CASSLRGLAGGPGGGGELFF	TGCGCCAGCAGCCTCAGGGGACTAGCGGGAGGGCCTGGTGGCGGCGGGGAGCTGTTTTTT
once	16	NA	TRBJ1-2	TRBV11-3	CASSSQGTEPNYGYTF	TGTGCCAGCAGCTCCCAAGGGACCGAGCCTAACTATGGCTACACCTTC
NA	18	NA	TRBJ2-3	TRBV9	CASSVGGSEGWRTDTQYF	TGTGCCAGCAGCGTAGGTGGGAGCGAAGGGTGGCGCACAGATACGCAGTATTTT
NA	15	NA	TRBJ2-5	TRBV9	CASSVATRGRETQYF	TGTGCCAGCAGCGTAGCTACGCGGGGTAGAGAGACCCAGTACTTC
NA	12	NA	TRBJ2-5	TRBV10-3	CATGQSGETQYF	TGTGCCACCGGACAATCAGGGGAGACCCAGTACTTC
NA	15	TRBD2	TRBJ2-1	TRBV6-4	CASSVLAGEVGEQFF	TGTGCCAGCAGTGTACTAGCGGGAGAGGTCGGTGAGCAGTTCTTC
NA	15	TRBD1	TRBJ2-3	TRBV10-3	CAISESKTTEGALYF	TGTGCCATCAGTGAGTCGAAGACCACAGAGGGGGCCCTCTATTTT
NA	15	NA	TRBJ2-3	TRBV19	CASSRGVGGGDTQYF	TGTGCCAGTAGCCGAGGGGTGGGGGGCGGAGATACGCAGTATTTT
NA	21	TRBD2	TRBJ2-5	TRBV7-8	CASSLGAGTRVASAAKETQYF	TGTGCCAGCAGCTTAGGGGCCGGGACTAGAGTAGCGTCGGCGGCGAAGGAGACCCAGTACTTC
NA	15	NA	TRBJ2-7	TRBV5-1	CASSGEGTAFYEQYF	TGTGCCAGCAGCGGGGAAGGGACAGCTTTCTACGAGCAGTACTTC
NA	14	NA	TRBJ2-2	TRBV5-1	CASKGHADTGELFF	TGCGCCAGCAAGGGACACGCCGACACCGGGGAGCTGTTTTTT
NA	13	NA	TRBJ1-2	TRBV28	CASSLTNNYGYTF	TGTGCCAGCAGTTTGACCAATAACTATGGCTACACCTTC
NA	15	TRBD2	TRBJ2-1	TRBV6-4	CASSPGLAGVDEQFF	TGTGCCAGCAGCCCGGGACTAGCGGGAGTGGATGAGCAGTTCTTC
once	15	NA	TRBJ2-1	TRBV6-4	CARVVVEDSNNEQFF	TGTGCCAGGGTAGTAGTTGAGGATTCAAACAATGAGCAGTTCTTC
NA	15	TRBD1	TRBJ1-5	TRBV27	CASSFSQGVGQPQHF	TGTGCCAGCAGTTTTAGCCAGGGGGTTGGGCAGCCCCAGCATTTT
NA	12	TRBD1	TRBJ1-2	TRBV5-1	CASRIGGQGYTF	TGCGCCAGCCGCATAGGGGGACAGGGCTACACCTTC
NA	13	NA	TRBJ2-5	TRBV9	CASSVQGQETQYF	TGTGCCAGCAGCGTTCAGGGGCAAGAGACCCAGTACTTC
NA	14	NA	TRBJ2-1	TRBV11-2	CASSLSPSYNEQFF	TGTGCCAGCAGCTTAAGCCCGTCCTACAATGAGCAGTTCTTC
few	16	NA	TRBJ1-5	TRBV19	CASSRGGVSVIQPQHF	TGTGCCAGTAGTCGGGGAGGGGTCAGTGTGATTCAGCCCCAGCATTTT
few	14	NA	TRBJ2-7	TRBV4-2	CASSRDQYSYEQYF	TGTGCCAGCAGCCGAGACCAATACTCCTACGAGCAGTACTTC
NA	15	NA	TRBJ1-3	TRBV5-1	CASSLQLGSGNTIYF	TGCGCCAGCAGCTTACAGTTAGGCTCTGGAAACACCATATATTTT
NA	14	NA	TRBJ2-5	TRBV11-2	CASSSRYTGETQYF	TGTGCCAGCAGCTCCCGTTACACGGGAGAGACCCAGTACTTC
NA	14	NA	TRBJ1-5	TRBV6-5	CASRRLDGNQPQHF	TGTGCCAGCAGGCGGCTTGACGGCAATCAGCCCCAGCATTTT
NA	15	NA	TRBJ2-7	TRBV5-1	CASSPPGTDSYEQYF	TGCGCCAGCAGCCCCCCCGGGACGGATTCCTACGAGCAGTACTTC
once	15	TRBD2	TRBJ2-7	TRBV18	CASSPDSSGSYEQYF	TGTGCCAGCTCACCCGATTCTAGCGGGAGCTACGAGCAGTACTTC
NA	16	TRBD1	TRBJ1-1	TRBV4-2	CASSQGGRQGATEAFF	TGTGCCAGCAGCCAAGGCGGTCGACAGGGTGCAACTGAAGCTTTCTTT
NA	13	NA	TRBJ2-7	TRBV4-1	CASSQARKSEQYF	TGCGCCAGCAGCCAAGCCCGGAAATCCGAGCAGTACTTC
NA	16	NA	TRBJ2-5	TRBV7-8	CASSPLMGGPTGTQYF	TGTGCCAGCAGCCCACTAATGGGGGGGCCGACGGGGACCCAGTACTTC
NA	14	NA	TRBJ2-1	TRBV9	CASSVAIGGNEQFF	TGTGCCAGCAGCGTAGCGATAGGCGGAAATGAGCAGTTCTTC
NA	14	NA	TRBJ1-2	TRBV5-4	CASSLDMGGYGYTF	TGTGCCAGCAGCTTGGATATGGGGGGCTATGGCTACACCTTC
NA	17	TRBD1	TRBJ2-5	TRBV7-9	CASSSRPTGTGDRTQYF	TGTGCCAGCAGCTCTCGACCTACCGGGACAGGGGATAGGACCCAGTACTTC
NA	15	TRBD1	TRBJ2-7	TRBV7-2	CASSLTGTGSHEQYF	TGTGCCAGCAGCTTAACCGGGACAGGGTCCCACGAGCAGTACTTC
NA	16	TRBD1	TRBJ2-3	TRBV5-5	CASSLRQGVFTDTQYF	TGTGCCAGCAGCCTTAGACAGGGAGTTTTCACAGATACGCAGTATTTT
NA	12	NA	TRBJ1-2	TRBV29-1	CSVFGGIDGYTF	TGCAGCGTTTTCGGGGGGATAGATGGCTACACCTTC
NA	18	TRBD2	TRBJ2-2	TRBV5-8	CASSYPLPSGRATGELFF	TGTGCCAGCAGCTACCCACTACCCAGCGGGAGGGCCACCGGGGAGCTGTTTTTT
NA	17	TRBD2	TRBJ2-5	TRBV4-1	CASSQKSLSSTSGSQYF	TGCGCCAGCAGCCAGAAGTCCCTGTCCTCGACTAGCGGGTCCCAGTACTTC
NA	14	TRBD2	TRBJ2-5	TRBV29-1	CSAWTSGIQETQYF	TGCAGCGCGTGGACTAGCGGTATCCAAGAGACCCAGTACTTC
NA	16	TRBD1	TRBJ1-1	TRBV2	CASKGVHWDRDTEAFF	TGTGCCAGCAAAGGGGTTCACTGGGACAGGGACACTGAAGCTTTCTTT
few	18	TRBD2	TRBJ2-2	TRBV7-8	CASSRLAGGASAPGELFF	TGTGCCAGCAGCCGCCTAGCGGGAGGGGCCTCTGCTCCCGGGGAGCTGTTTTTT
NA	17	TRBD1	TRBJ2-7	TRBV25-1	CASSAHWGTEYPYEQYF	TGTGCCAGCAGTGCCCATTGGGGGACAGAGTATCCCTACGAGCAGTACTTC
NA	15	NA	TRBJ1-1	TRBV11-2	CASRPLSGLNTEAFF	TGTGCCAGCAGGCCTCTGTCGGGGTTGAACACTGAAGCTTTCTTT
NA	15	NA	TRBJ1-1	TRBV4-1	CASSQGVGENTEAFF	TGCGCCAGCAGCCAAGGAGTCGGGGAGAACACTGAAGCTTTCTTT
NA	16	NA	TRBJ2-7	TRBV19	CASSWVGGGPPYEQYF	TGTGCCAGTAGTTGGGTGGGTGGCGGGCCTCCCTACGAGCAGTACTTC
NA	13	NA	TRBJ2-5	TRBV7-7	CASSRTPRETQYF	TGTGCTAGCAGCCGGACTCCCCGAGAGACCCAGTACTTC
few	18	NA	TRBJ1-5	TRBV4-1	CASSLLASGTRNNQPQHF	TGCGCCAGCAGCCTACTAGCCTCCGGGACAAGAAACAATCAGCCCCAGCATTTT
NA	16	TRBD1	TRBJ2-2	TRBV15	CATSREQGALTGELFF	TGTGCCACCAGCAGAGAACAGGGGGCGCTTACCGGGGAGCTGTTTTTT
NA	15	NA	TRBJ2-2	TRBV9	CASSPRAKRTGELFF	TGTGCCAGCAGCCCACGAGCGAAGCGCACCGGGGAGCTGTTTTTT
NA	14	NA	TRBJ1-1	TRBV11-2	CASSLQGGSTEAFF	TGTGCCAGCAGCCTACAGGGAGGAAGCACTGAAGCTTTCTTT
NA	14	NA	TRBJ2-2	TRBV9	CASSPDISTGELFF	TGTGCCAGCAGCCCGGACATCTCCACCGGGGAGCTGTTTTTT
NA	14	TRBD2	TRBJ2-2	TRBV10-1	CASSVTSGGAELFF	TGCGCCAGCAGCGTAACTAGCGGAGGCGCGGAGCTGTTTTTT
NA	13	TRBD2	TRBJ2-1	TRBV4-1	CASSQLGLAGVFF	TGCGCCAGCAGCCAACTGGGACTAGCGGGAGTGTTCTTC
NA	15	NA	TRBJ2-5	TRBV6-1	CASTTPLEAQETQYF	TGTGCCAGCACCACACCACTAGAAGCCCAAGAGACCCAGTACTTC